These 23 T cell receptor beta chains were all obtained from the same sample, sequenced in a study of response to subunit inactivated influenza vaccine. TCRdb used MiXCR to reprocess the RT-PCR reads, holding one entry per CDR3 protein. The profile shows hundreds of thousands of distinct CDR3 sequences, 15% to 18% of them singletons. The sample was PBMCs from blood, taken about 12 days after vaccination. Receptor source: a man aged 45-65 years who received an inactivated influenza vaccine.

This clonotype turned up a few times. The chain carries TRBV7-9 and TRBJ1-5, with D unresolved. Germline values: CDR1 SEHNR, CDR2 FQNEAQ (reference sequence). The CDR3 is 15 amino acids. Trimming left V 5 bases short and J 3 bases short, with 14 bases between. CDR3 nucleotides: TGTGCCAGCAGCCCCGGCGGCGGATACAATCAGCCCCAGCATTTT. Translated: CASSPGGGYNQPQHF.

The CDR3 here is CSAEGLADEQYF. The CDR3 DNA reads TGCAGCGCGGAGGGACTAGCGGACGAGCAGTACTTC. The V and J genes are TRBV29-1 and TRBJ2-7; the match to TRBD2 covers 11 bases. The CDR3 length is 12 residues. Per the germline V gene, CDR1 is SQVTM and CDR2 is ANQGSEA. Losses at the gene ends were 7 bases for V and 5 bases for J; bases not matched to a gene: 4.

The chain is built from TRBV11-2 and TRBJ2-3; D not certain. Trimming took off 1 base at V and 0 bases at J, with 14 bases between the two ends. The CDR3 sequence is 17 residues long. Germline CDR1 SGHAT, CDR2 FQNNGV. This CDR3 is CASSLVILASSTDTQYF. CDR3 bases: TGTGCCAGCAGCTTAGTCATCTTAGCCTCTAGCACAGATACGCAGTATTTT.

The chain recombines TRBV12-3 or TRBV12-4 with TRBJ1-1; no clear D gene. Trimming took off 3 bases at V and 4 bases at J, with 9 bases between the two ends. CDR3 length: 13 residues. CDR3 amino acids: CASSFGEGTEAFF. CDR3 nucleotides: TGTGCCAGCAGTTTTGGGGAGGGCACTGAAGCTTTCTTT.

This clonotype was seen more than once but under ten times. The junction departs from germline at one end; a sequencing error may be responsible. The chain recombines TRBV7-7 with TRBJ2-3; possibly TRBD2 for D (7 bases). From germline, CDR1 is SSHAT and CDR2 FNYEAQ (reference sequence). The CDR3 consists of 13 residues. CDR3 nucleotide sequence: TGTGCTAGCAGCGGGACGGGGGGCGATACGCAGTATTTT. Protein sequence: CASSGTGGDTQYF. Supplemented by reference TRBV7-7 and TRBJ2-3, the full variable domain reads GAGVSQSPRYKVTKRGQDVTLRCDPISSHATLYWYQQALGQGPEFLTYFNYEAQPDKSGLPSDRFSAERPEGSISTLTIQRTEQRDSAMYRCASSGTGGDTQYFGPGTRLTVL.

This clonotype showed up just a few times. This chain connects TRBV6-2 or TRBV6-3 to TRBJ1-1; D unresolved. The CDR3 sequence is 13 residues long. Deletions cut 2 bases from V and 1 base from J, with 5 bases between. Germline values: CDR1 MNHEY, CDR2 SVGEGT. The CDR3 loop reads CASSYRTNTEAFF. CDR3 coding DNA: TGTGCCAGCAGTTACCGAACGAACACTGAAGCTTTCTTT.

This clonotype was recorded at least ten times. J is TRBJ2-7 and V is TRBV20-1; 13 nucleotides line up with TRBD2. The ends lost 2 bases at V and 7 bases at J; junction bases unmatched: 8. CDR3 length: 15 amino acids. CDR1 and CDR2 from the germline V gene are DFQATT and SNEGSKA (reference sequence). The CDR3 nucleotides read TGCAGTGCTAGACGAGGGACTAGCGGGATTGGGGAGCAGTACTTC. Protein product: CSARRGTSGIGEQYF.

This chain connects TRBV7-2 to TRBJ2-5, with D perhaps TRBD1 (5 bases). The germline V gene has CDR1 SGHTA and CDR2 FQGNSA. The CDR3 covers 14 residues. V gave up 1 base and J gave up 5 bases, with 11 bases separating them. The CDR3 nucleotides read TGTGCCAGCAGCTTAGGCAAGGGGTGGGAGACCCAGTACTTC. This sequence encodes CASSLGKGWETQYF.

This clonotype was recorded at least ten times. The genes are TRBV7-6 and TRBJ2-2, with 8 bases aligning to TRBD1. Germline CDR1 SGHVS, CDR2 FNYEAQ. The trim removed 4 bases at V and 1 base at J, leaving 2 bases unmatched. This CDR3 comprises 15 residues. The CDR3 DNA reads TGTGCCAGCAGCTCCGGGACAGGGAACACCGGGGAGCTGTTTTTT. The encoded protein is CASSSGTGNTGELFF.

This clonotype was seen many times. The gene calls are TRBV29-1 and TRBJ2-1; 7 bases line up with TRBD2. This CDR3 spans 13 amino acids. Germline V CDR1 and CDR2: SQVTM, ANQGSEA. V lost 8 bases to trimming and J lost 10 bases; unmatched junction nucleotides: 14. CDR3 loop: CSTRDLRAGEQFF. CDR3 nucleotides: TGCAGCACCCGGGACCTAAGAGCGGGGGAGCAGTTCTTC.

This clonotype was observed many times. The V and J genes are TRBV10-3 and TRBJ1-6, with 8 positions matching TRBD1. The germline gives CDR1 ENHRY, CDR2 SYGVKD. The ends lost 6 bases at V and 7 bases at J; junction bases unmatched: 2. The CDR3 consists of 13 residues. The CDR3 nucleotides read TGTGCCATCAGCGGACAGGGCAATTCACCCCTCCACTTT. Its protein product is CAISGQGNSPLHF.

This clonotype showed up just a few times. This chain uses TRBV20-1 with TRBJ2-1; a weak D match, TRBD2 (6 bases). The V gene's germline CDR1 is DFQATT and CDR2 SNEGSKA (reference sequence). The CDR3 covers 16 residues. Trimming stripped 5 bases from V and 3 bases from J, with 20 bases between. The CDR3 spells CSADTDLAEYYNEQFF. The CDR3 DNA reads as TGCAGTGCTGACACCGATTTAGCGGAGTACTACAATGAGCAGTTCTTC.

The V gene is TRBV28, the J gene TRBJ1-3, with TRBD1 as a possible D gene (6 bases). V lost 8 bases to trimming and J lost 3 bases, with 20 bases between them. Germline V gives CDR1 MDHEN, CDR2 SYDVKM. The CDR3 extends over 16 amino acids. The CDR3 DNA reads as TGTGCCAGCGAATCCCCGAGGGGGGCGGTTGGAAACACCATATATTTT. This translates into CASESPRGAVGNTIYF.

This rearrangement joins TRBV6-2 or TRBV6-3 to TRBJ2-7, with 7 bases fitting TRBD1. V lost 5 bases to trimming and J lost 2 bases; unmatched junction nucleotides: 6. This CDR3 is built from 14 residues. CDR1 is MNHEY and CDR2 is SVGEGT in the germline V gene. CDR3 sequence reads: CASSGRDRPYEQYF. Written as DNA, the CDR3 is TGTGCCAGCAGTGGCCGGGACAGACCCTACGAGCAGTACTTC.

The chain recombines TRBV20-1 with TRBJ2-1, with D tentatively TRBD1 or TRBD2 (5 bases each). The ends were cut back, 1 base at V and 7 bases at J, with 8 bases in the middle. The CDR3 is 12 amino acids. From germline, CDR1 is DFQATT and CDR2 SNEGSKA (reference sequence). CDR3 sequence: CSARGGKNEQFF. The CDR3 DNA reads as TGCAGTGCTAGAGGGGGGAAGAATGAGCAGTTCTTC.

There are a few counts of this clonotype. The chain combines TRBV14 with TRBJ2-5; 8 bases fit TRBD1. V gave up 4 bases and J gave up 1 base; unmatched junction bases: 5. The CDR3 is 15 residues long. CDR1 is SGHDN, CDR2 FVKESK, per germline. Here the CDR3 reads CASSPIDRGQETQYF. The CDR3 DNA sequence: TGTGCCAGCAGCCCTATCGACAGGGGCCAAGAGACCCAGTACTTC.

The gene calls are TRBV18 and TRBJ1-1, with D unresolved. The V and J ends lost 5 bases and 5 bases respectively, with 9 bases between them. CDR1 is KGHSH and CDR2 is LQKENI in the germline V gene. The CDR3 is 12 residues long. Written as DNA, the CDR3 is TGTGCCAGCTCAAGGGAAAGGACTGAAGCTTTCTTT. Residues: CASSRERTEAFF.

The V and J genes are TRBV4-3 and TRBJ2-1; 10 bases map to TRBD2. The ends lost 4 bases at V and 7 bases at J; junction bases unmatched: 10. The CDR3 totals 16 residues. Germline-derived CDR1 and CDR2 are LGHNA and YSLEER. The CDR3 loop reads CASSLDASGRRNEQFF. The CDR3, as DNA: TGCGCCAGCAGCCTAGACGCTAGCGGGAGAAGGAATGAGCAGTTCTTC.

This clonotype was counted between two and nine times. The gene calls are TRBV20-1 and TRBJ1-4, with 8 bases lining up with TRBD1. The CDR3 has 14 residues. Germline CDR1 and CDR2: DFQATT and SNEGSKA (reference sequence). The V gene end was trimmed by 0 bases and the J gene end by 7 bases; junction bases not matched to a gene: 4. DNA for the CDR3: TGCAGTGCTAGAGATTACAGGGGGGGTGAAAAACTGTTTTTT. It encodes CSARDYRGGEKLFF.

This clonotype was observed many times. CDR3 nucleotides: TGTGCCAGCAGTTTGGACAGGGGCAATCAGCCCCAGCATTTT. Residues: CASSLDRGNQPQHF. The chain couples TRBV2 to TRBJ1-5, with 8 bases that match TRBD1. The CDR3 extends over 14 amino acids. Germline loops: CDR1 SNHLY, CDR2 FYNNEI. The junction had 2 bases not matched to a gene; V was cut back by 5 bases and J by 2 bases.

The V and J genes are TRBV3-1 and TRBJ1-2, with 7 positions matching TRBD1. CDR1 is LGHDT and CDR2 is YNNKEL in the germline V gene (reference sequence). Germline trimming cut 3 bases from V and 6 bases from J; bases unmatched to any gene: 4. This CDR3 has 13 amino acids. As DNA, the CDR3 is TGTGCCAGCAGCCAGGGGGACAGTCATGGCTACACCTTC. As protein: CASSQGDSHGYTF.

The chain couples TRBV10-3 to TRBJ2-1; the D gene is possibly TRBD1 (6 bases). The germline V and J ends were trimmed by 4 bases and 4 bases, with 11 bases remaining between them. CDR1 is ENHRY and CDR2 is SYGVKD in the germline V gene. This CDR3 is 14 amino acids long. For the CDR3, the DNA is TGTGCCATCAGTGGAGGCAGGGGTTACAATGAGCAGTTCTTC. This encodes CAISGGRGYNEQFF.

The chain combines TRBV7-9 with TRBJ2-2; D ambiguous. Germline lookup yields CDR1 SEHNR and CDR2 FQNEAQ (reference sequence). The CDR3 is made up of 12 amino acids. V was pared by 5 bases and J by 6 bases, with 7 bases between. CDR3 region: CASSRLPGELFF. The CDR3 bases are TGTGCCAGCAGCCGACTTCCCGGGGAGCTGTTTTTT.